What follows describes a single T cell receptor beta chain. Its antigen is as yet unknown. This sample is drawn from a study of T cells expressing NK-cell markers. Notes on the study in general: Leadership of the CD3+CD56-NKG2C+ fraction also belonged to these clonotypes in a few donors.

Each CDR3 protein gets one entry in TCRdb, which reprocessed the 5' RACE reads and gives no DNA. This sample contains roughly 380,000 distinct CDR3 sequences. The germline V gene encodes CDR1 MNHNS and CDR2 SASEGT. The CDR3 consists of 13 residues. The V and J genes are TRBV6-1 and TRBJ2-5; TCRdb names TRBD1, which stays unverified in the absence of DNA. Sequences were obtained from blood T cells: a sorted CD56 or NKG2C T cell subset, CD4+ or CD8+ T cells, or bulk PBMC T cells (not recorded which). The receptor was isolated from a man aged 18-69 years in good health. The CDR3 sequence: CASRRTMRETQYF.